The 8 T cell receptor beta chains listed next were all sequenced from one sample in a study of T-cell reconstitution after alpha-beta-depleted transplantation in children. The library targeted TCRbeta and was prepared with unique molecular identifiers. MiXCR was run by TCRdb on the PCR reads, yielding one entry per CDR3 protein. Of more than 550,000 distinct CDR3 sequences in the sample, roughly a tenth are singletons; the top ten hold less than 5%. Source: PBMCs from the stem cell graft donor, taken from the stem cell graft. These receptors were taken from a human donor who donated a stem cell graft to a child with acute myeloid leukemia.

This clonotype was detected only a few times. The rearrangement links TRBV20-1 to TRBJ2-2; tentatively, D is TRBD2 (6 bases). CDR1 DFQATT and CDR2 SNEGSKA come from the germline V gene (reference sequence). The CDR3 runs to 16 residues. V lost 4 bases, J lost 1 base, and 16 bases lay in between. This CDR3 is CSAMAGGIRNTGELFF. CDR3 nucleotide sequence: TGCAGTGCTATGGCTGGCGGGATAAGGAACACCGGGGAGCTGTTTTTT.

This clonotype was picked up many times. V usage is TRBV6-5 and J usage is TRBJ2-1; D perhaps matches TRBD1 (5 bases). Germline V gene lookup returns CDR1 MNHEY and CDR2 SVGAGI. Trimming cost V 2 bases and J 5 bases, with 19 bases left between them. The CDR3 sequence is 17 residues long. The CDR3 sequence: CASSYQQGMPYNNEQFF. Written as DNA, the CDR3 is TGTGCCAGCAGTTACCAGCAGGGAATGCCATACAACAATGAGCAGTTCTTC.

This chain joins TRBV15 and TRBJ2-1, with D possibly being TRBD2 (6 bases). V was trimmed by 1 base and J by 2 bases, leaving 9 bases between them. The germline gives CDR1 LNHNV, CDR2 YYDKDF (reference sequence). The CDR3 has 15 residues. The CDR3 DNA reads TGTGCCACCAGCAGAGTGGGGACTGCCTACAATGAGCAGTTCTTC. Protein product: CATSRVGTAYNEQFF.

In its sample, this clonotype was seen once. The chain is built from TRBV5-1 and TRBJ2-1; TRBD2 aligns across 10 bases. This CDR3 is 14 amino acids long. Germline V gene data show CDR1 as SGHRS and CDR2 as YFSETQ. V was clipped by 7 bases and J by 6 bases; unmatched bases: 7. CDR3: CASAPGLAFNEQFF. The DNA for the CDR3 is TGCGCCAGCGCCCCGGGACTAGCGTTCAATGAGCAGTTCTTC.

The J gene is TRBJ2-5, the V gene TRBV29-1, with D hard to call. Between the trimmed V and J ends, which lost 6 bases and 7 bases, there was a span of 12 bases. The CDR3 consists of 11 residues. The V gene's germline CDR1 is SQVTM and CDR2 ANQGSEA. The CDR3 sequence: CSVPVLGTQYF. The CDR3 nucleotides read TGCAGCGTCCCAGTCCTAGGGACCCAGTACTTC.

This sequence joins TRBV24-1 and TRBJ2-2, with TRBD2 identical over 7 bases. Germline V gives CDR1 KGHDR, CDR2 SFDVKD. Losses at the gene ends were 9 bases for V and 6 bases for J; bases not matched to a gene: 0. This CDR3 contains 11 residues. CDR3 in amino acids: CATRGAGELFF. The CDR3 region has the DNA TGTGCCACCCGGGGGGCCGGGGAGCTGTTTTTT.

This clonotype was seen more than once but under ten times. The rearrangement links TRBV12-3 or TRBV12-4 to TRBJ2-3; no reliable D call. V lost 2 bases and J lost 7, with 10 bases in between. The CDR3 is 13 residues long. The CDR3 region has the DNA TGTGCCAGCAGTTTAAAAGCGCTCAATACGCAGTATTTT. Translating it yields CASSLKALNTQYF.

This clonotype occurred a few times. The rearrangement joins TRBV30 to TRBJ2-5; TRBD1 is a possible D gene (6 bases). This CDR3 has 13 residues. Germline V CDR1 and CDR2: GTSNPN, SVGIG (reference sequence). Trimming removed 2 bases from V and 4 bases from J, with 11 bases in between. CDR3 sequence: CAWSPDRRETQYF. In nucleotides, the CDR3 is TGTGCCTGGAGTCCGGACAGAAGAGAGACCCAGTACTTC.